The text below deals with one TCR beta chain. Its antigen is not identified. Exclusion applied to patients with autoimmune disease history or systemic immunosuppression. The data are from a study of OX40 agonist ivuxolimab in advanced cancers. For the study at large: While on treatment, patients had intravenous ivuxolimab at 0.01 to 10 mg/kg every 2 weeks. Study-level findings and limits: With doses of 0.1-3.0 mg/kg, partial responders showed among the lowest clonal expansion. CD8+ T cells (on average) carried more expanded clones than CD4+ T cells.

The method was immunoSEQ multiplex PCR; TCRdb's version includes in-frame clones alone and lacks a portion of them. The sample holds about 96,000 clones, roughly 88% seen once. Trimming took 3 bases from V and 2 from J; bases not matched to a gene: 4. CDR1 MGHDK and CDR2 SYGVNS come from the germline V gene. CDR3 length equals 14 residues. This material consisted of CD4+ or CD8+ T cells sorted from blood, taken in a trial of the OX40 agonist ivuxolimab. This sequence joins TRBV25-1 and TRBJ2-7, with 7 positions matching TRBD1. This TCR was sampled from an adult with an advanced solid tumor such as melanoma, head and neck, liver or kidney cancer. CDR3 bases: TGTGCCAGCAGTGATCCCGGGACAGCCTACGAGCAGTACTTC. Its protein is CASSDPGTAYEQYF.